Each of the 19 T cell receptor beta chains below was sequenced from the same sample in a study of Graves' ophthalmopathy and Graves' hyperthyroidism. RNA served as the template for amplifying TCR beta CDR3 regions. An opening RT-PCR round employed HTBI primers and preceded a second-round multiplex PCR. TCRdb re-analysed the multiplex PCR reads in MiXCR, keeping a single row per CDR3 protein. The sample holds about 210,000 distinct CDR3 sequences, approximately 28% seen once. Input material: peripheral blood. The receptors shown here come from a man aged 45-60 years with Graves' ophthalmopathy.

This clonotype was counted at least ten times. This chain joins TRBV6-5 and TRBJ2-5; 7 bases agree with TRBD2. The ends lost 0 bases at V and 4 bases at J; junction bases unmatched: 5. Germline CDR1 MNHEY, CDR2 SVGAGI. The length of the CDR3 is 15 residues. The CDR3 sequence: CASSYSPAGRETQYF. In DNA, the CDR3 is TGTGCCAGCAGTTACTCTCCAGCGGGGCGAGAGACCCAGTACTTC.

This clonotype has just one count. The CDR3 region is CAWSVNRWTYEQYF. CDR3 coding DNA: TGTGCCTGGAGCGTAAACAGGTGGACCTACGAGCAGTACTTC. The genes are TRBV30 and TRBJ2-7, with D maybe TRBD1 (5 bases). The germline gives CDR1 GTSNPN, CDR2 SVGIG (reference sequence). This CDR3 has 14 residues. Trimming left V 3 bases short and J 2 bases short, with 14 bases between.

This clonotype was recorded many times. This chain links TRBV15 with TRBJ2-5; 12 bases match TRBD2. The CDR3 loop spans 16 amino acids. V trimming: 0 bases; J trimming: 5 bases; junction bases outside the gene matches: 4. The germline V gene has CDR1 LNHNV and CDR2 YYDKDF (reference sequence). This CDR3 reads CATSRDILAGGETQYF. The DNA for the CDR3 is TGTGCCACCAGCAGAGATATACTAGCGGGAGGCGAGACCCAGTACTTC.

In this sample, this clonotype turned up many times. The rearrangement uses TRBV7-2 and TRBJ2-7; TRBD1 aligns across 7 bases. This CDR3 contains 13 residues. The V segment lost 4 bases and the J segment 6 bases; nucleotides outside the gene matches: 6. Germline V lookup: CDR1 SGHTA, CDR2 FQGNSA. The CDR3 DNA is TGTGCCAGCAGCTCTGATTACAGGGGCGAGCAGTACTTC. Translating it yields CASSSDYRGEQYF.

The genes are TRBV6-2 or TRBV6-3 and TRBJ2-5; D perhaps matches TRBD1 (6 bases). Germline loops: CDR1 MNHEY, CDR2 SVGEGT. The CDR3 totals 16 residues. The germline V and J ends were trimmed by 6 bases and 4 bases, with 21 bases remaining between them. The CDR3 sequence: CASSLPGQPMGETQYF. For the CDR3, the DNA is TGTGCCAGCAGCTTACCCGGACAGCCCATGGGAGAGACCCAGTACTTC.

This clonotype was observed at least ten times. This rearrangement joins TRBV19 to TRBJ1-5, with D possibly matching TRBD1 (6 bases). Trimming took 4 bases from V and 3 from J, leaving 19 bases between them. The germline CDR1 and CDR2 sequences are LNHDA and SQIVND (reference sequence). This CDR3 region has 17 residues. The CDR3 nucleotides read TGTGCCAGTAGTAGAGGGGGAACTGCCCTACTCAATCAGCCCCAGCATTTT. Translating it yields CASSRGGTALLNQPQHF.

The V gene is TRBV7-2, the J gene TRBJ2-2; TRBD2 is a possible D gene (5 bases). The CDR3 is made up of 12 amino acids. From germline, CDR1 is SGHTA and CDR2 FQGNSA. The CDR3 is CATARGAGELFF. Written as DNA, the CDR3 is TGTGCTACCGCCCGGGGAGCCGGGGAGCTGTTTTTT.

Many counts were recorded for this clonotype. The CDR3 reads CSAETSGRASYEQYF. The DNA of the CDR3 is TGCAGTGCGGAAACTAGCGGGAGGGCATCCTACGAGCAGTACTTC. The rearrangement joins TRBV20-1 to TRBJ2-7; 13 nucleotides line up with TRBD2. V was clipped by 6 bases and J by 1 base; unmatched bases: 6. Germline CDR1 DFQATT, CDR2 SNEGSKA (reference sequence). The CDR3 covers 15 residues.

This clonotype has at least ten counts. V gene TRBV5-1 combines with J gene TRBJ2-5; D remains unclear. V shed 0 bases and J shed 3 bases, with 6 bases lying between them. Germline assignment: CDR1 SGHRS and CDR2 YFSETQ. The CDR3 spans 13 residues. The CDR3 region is CASSLAAKETQYF. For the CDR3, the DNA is TGCGCCAGCAGCTTGGCAGCTAAAGAGACCCAGTACTTC.

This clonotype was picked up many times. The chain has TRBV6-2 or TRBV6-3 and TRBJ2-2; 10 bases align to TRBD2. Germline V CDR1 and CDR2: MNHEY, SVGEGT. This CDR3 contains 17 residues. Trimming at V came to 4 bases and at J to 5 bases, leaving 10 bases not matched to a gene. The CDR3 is CASSSHASGRWTGELFF. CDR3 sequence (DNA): TGTGCCAGCAGTTCCCATGCTAGCGGGAGATGGACCGGGGAGCTGTTTTTT.

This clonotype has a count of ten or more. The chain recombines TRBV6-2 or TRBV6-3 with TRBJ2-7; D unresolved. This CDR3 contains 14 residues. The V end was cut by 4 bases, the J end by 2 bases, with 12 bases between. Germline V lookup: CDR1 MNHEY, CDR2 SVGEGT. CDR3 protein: CASSSDGRPYEQYF. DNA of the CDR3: TGTGCCAGCAGTTCCGACGGACGTCCCTACGAGCAGTACTTC.

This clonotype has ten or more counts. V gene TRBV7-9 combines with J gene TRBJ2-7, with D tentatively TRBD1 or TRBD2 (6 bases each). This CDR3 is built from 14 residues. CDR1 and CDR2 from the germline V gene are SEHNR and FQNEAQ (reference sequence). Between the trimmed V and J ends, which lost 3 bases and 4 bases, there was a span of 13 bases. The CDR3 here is CASSFSGGGYEQYF. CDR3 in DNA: TGTGCCAGCAGCTTTTCCGGGGGCGGGTACGAGCAGTACTTC.

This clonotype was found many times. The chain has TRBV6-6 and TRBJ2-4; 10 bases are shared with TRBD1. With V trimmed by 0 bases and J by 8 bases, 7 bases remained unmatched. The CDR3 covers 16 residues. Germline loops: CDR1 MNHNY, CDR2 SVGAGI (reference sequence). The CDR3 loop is CASSYSLTGGADIQYF. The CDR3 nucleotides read TGTGCCAGCAGTTACTCCTTGACAGGGGGCGCGGACATTCAGTACTTC.

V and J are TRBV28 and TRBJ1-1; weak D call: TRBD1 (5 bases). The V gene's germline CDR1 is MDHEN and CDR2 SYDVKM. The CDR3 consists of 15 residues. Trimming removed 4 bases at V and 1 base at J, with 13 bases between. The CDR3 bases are TGTGCCAGCAGTTACTCGGGACTATCGAACACTGAAGCTTTCTTT. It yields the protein CASSYSGLSNTEAFF. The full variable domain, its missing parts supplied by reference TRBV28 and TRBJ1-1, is DVKVTQSSRYLVKRTGEKVFLECVQDMDHENMFWYRQDPGLGLRLIYFSYDVKMKEKGDIPEGYSVSREKKERFSLILESASTNQTSMYLCASSYSGLSNTEAFFGQGTRLTVV.

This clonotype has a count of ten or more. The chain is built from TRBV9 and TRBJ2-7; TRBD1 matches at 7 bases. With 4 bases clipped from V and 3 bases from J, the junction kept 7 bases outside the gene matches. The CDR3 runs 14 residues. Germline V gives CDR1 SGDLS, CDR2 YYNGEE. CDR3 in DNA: TGTGCCAGCAGCCCCTCGGGACAGTACTACGAGCAGTACTTC. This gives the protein CASSPSGQYYEQYF. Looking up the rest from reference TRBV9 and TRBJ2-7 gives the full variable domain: DSGVTQTPKHLITATGQRVTLRCSPRSGDLSVYWYQQSLDQGLQFLIQYYNGEERAKGNILERFSAQQFPDLHSELNLSSLELGDSALYFCASSPSGQYYEQYFGPGTRLTVT.

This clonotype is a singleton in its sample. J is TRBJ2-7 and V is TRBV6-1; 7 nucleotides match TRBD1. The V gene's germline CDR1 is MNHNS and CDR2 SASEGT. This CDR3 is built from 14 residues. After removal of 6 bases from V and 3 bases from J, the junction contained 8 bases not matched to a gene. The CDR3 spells CASRTTGINYEQYF. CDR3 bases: TGTGCCAGCAGGACGACAGGGATTAACTACGAGCAGTACTTC.

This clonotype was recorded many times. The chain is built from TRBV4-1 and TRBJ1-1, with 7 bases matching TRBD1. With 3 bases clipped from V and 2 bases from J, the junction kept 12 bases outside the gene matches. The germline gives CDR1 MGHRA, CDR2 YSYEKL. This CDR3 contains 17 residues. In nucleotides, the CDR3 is TGCGCCAGCAGCCACCCGAGATTGGACAGGCGCAACACTGAAGCTTTCTTT. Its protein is CASSHPRLDRRNTEAFF.

Written as DNA, the CDR3 is TGTGCCAGCAGTGCCCACATTGACAGGGGAAGGGATCAGCCCCAGCATTTT. This translates into CASSAHIDRGRDQPQHF. The V gene is TRBV6-1, the J gene TRBJ1-5; 8 bases are a match to TRBD1. This CDR3 comprises 17 residues. Germline V lookup: CDR1 MNHNS, CDR2 SASEGT. V shed 4 bases and J 5 bases; nucleotides not matched to a gene: 13.

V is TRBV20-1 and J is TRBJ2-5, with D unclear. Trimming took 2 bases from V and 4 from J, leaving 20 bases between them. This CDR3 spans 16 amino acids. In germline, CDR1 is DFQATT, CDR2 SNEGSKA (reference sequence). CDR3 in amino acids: CSARPPASLGRETQYF. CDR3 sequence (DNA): TGCAGTGCTAGACCCCCCGCCAGTCTGGGTCGAGAGACCCAGTACTTC.